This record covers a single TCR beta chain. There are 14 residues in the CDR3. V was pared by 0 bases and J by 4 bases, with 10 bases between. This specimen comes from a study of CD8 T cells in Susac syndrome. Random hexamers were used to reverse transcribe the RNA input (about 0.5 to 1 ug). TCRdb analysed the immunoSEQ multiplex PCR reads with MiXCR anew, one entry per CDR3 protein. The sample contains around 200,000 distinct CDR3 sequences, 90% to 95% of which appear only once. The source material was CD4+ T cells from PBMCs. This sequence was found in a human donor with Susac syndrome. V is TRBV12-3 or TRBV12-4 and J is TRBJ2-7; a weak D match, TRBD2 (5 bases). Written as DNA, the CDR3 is TGTGCCAGCAGTTTAGCGTACGGGAAATACGAGCAGTACTTC. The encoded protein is CASSLAYGKYEQYF.